Each of the 30 T cell receptor beta chains below was sequenced from the same sample in a study of T cell clones after liver transplantation. Assay: immunoSEQ multiplex PCR; the TCRdb copy retains only in-frame clones and omits some. The table shows about 60,000 clones, with 70% to 80% occurring only once. The sample in question was CD4+ T cells from blood, obtained before liver transplant. The receptor set was obtained from a human donor who received a liver transplant.

The chain uses TRBV7-9 and TRBJ2-2; TRBD1 aligns across 7 bases. Germline CDR1 reads SEHNR; CDR2 reads FQNEAQ (reference sequence). This CDR3 spans 16 amino acids. The junction had 7 bases not matched to a gene; V was cut back by 3 bases and J by 3 bases. The CDR3 spells CASSFRYDRDTGELFF. Here the CDR3 DNA reads TGTGCCAGCAGCTTTCGCTACGACAGGGACACCGGGGAGCTGTTTTTT.

This clone was seen repeatedly, ten times or more. The V gene is TRBV7-9, the J gene TRBJ1-4, with D hard to call. There are 15 residues in the CDR3. V was cut by 0 bases and J by 0 bases, with 5 bases left in between. From germline, CDR1 is SEHNR and CDR2 FQNEAQ (reference sequence). This chain's CDR3 is CASSLAGTTNEKLFF. DNA of the CDR3: TGTGCCAGCAGCTTAGCGGGCACAACTAATGAAAAACTGTTTTTT.

Comments on this clone: At one end, the junction sequence differs from germline, possibly due to a read error. V and J are TRBV6-1 and TRBJ1-2; possibly TRBD1 for D (5 bases). This CDR3 spans 11 amino acids. Germline V gives CDR1 MNHNS, CDR2 SASEGT. The CDR3 reads CASSELQGLTF. CDR3 coding DNA: TGTGCCAGCAGTGAACTCCAGGGCCTGACGTTC.

The gene calls are TRBV19 and TRBJ1-1; D uncertain. This CDR3 is built from 14 residues. Germline V lookup: CDR1 LNHDA, CDR2 SQIVND (reference sequence). Trimming pared 7 bases from V and 0 bases from J, leaving 12 bases between. The CDR3 is CASNGRKLNTEAFF. The CDR3 DNA reads TGTGCCAGTAACGGCAGGAAACTGAACACTGAAGCTTTCTTT.

The chain links TRBV27 to TRBJ1-5, with 8 bases lining up with TRBD1. This CDR3 is built from 14 residues. Per germline, CDR1 MNHEY and CDR2 SMNVEV (reference sequence). V shed 5 bases, J shed 2 bases, and the junction held 2 bases outside the gene matches. This chain's CDR3 is CASSLTGGNQPQHF. The CDR3 DNA reads TGTGCCAGCAGTCTGACAGGGGGCAATCAGCCCCAGCATTTT.

The chain has TRBV28 and TRBJ2-7; D uncertain. V was clipped by 3 bases and J by 0 bases, with 12 bases between them. CDR3 size: 15 residues. Germline CDR1 reads MDHEN; CDR2 reads SYDVKM. The CDR3, as DNA: TGTGCCAGCAGTTTCGTGGCGGCGAACTCCTACGAGCAGTACTTC. It translates to CASSFVAANSYEQYF.

The chain couples TRBV19 to TRBJ1-4; D gene uncertain. Looked up from germline, CDR1 is LNHDA and CDR2 is SQIVND (reference sequence). V was trimmed by 3 bases and J by 8 bases, leaving 10 bases between them. CDR3 size: 13 residues. The CDR3 bases are TGTGCCAGTAGTATGCGAGTGAGGGAAAAACTGTTTTTT. Translated, it gives CASSMRVREKLFF.

The CDR3 is CAWSVQGGAGTDTQYF. The DNA of the CDR3 is TGTGCCTGGAGTGTACAAGGGGGGGCGGGCACAGATACGCAGTATTTT. The chain recombines TRBV30 with TRBJ2-3; D is possibly TRBD2 (7 bases). The V and J ends lost 0 bases and 1 base respectively, with 14 bases between them. The CDR3 runs to 16 residues. CDR1 GTSNPN and CDR2 SVGIG come from the germline V gene (reference sequence).

This clone was counted only a few times. The rearrangement links TRBV4-2 to TRBJ1-4; D gene ambiguous. Germline lookup yields CDR1 LGHNA and CDR2 YNFKEQ. Trimming left V 1 base short and J 8 bases short, with 11 bases between. CDR3 size: 14 residues. CDR3 sequence (DNA): TGTGCCAGCAGCCAAGGGAGATCAACGGAAAAACTGTTTTTT. Translated: CASSQGRSTEKLFF.

V gene TRBV6-5 combines with J gene TRBJ2-5; 7 bases match TRBD2. There are 15 residues in the CDR3. The V gene end was trimmed by 6 bases and the J gene end by 5 bases; junction bases not matched to a gene: 12. Looked up from germline, CDR1 is MNHEY and CDR2 is SVGAGI. The CDR3 region has the DNA TGTGCCAGCAGCTACGCCCTAACTAGCGCGGAGACCCAGTACTTC. Protein product: CASSYALTSAETQYF.

This clone was picked up a small number of times. The chain employs TRBV18 and TRBJ1-6; 7 positions match TRBD1. J was trimmed by 8 bases and V by 3 bases; bases with no gene match: 4. Per germline, CDR1 KGHSH and CDR2 LQKENI. The CDR3 contains 14 residues. CDR3 loop: CASSPETGYSPLHF. As DNA, the CDR3 is TGTGCCAGCTCACCTGAGACAGGGTATTCACCCCTCCACTTT.

The chain combines TRBV6-6 with TRBJ2-7, with D perhaps matching TRBD1 (6 bases). V lost 4 bases to trimming and J lost 3 bases, with 10 bases between them. CDR3 length: 13 amino acids. Germline V CDR1 and CDR2: MNHNY, SVGAGI (reference sequence). The CDR3 region has the DNA TGTGCCAGCAGTTGGGCAGGGGACTACGAGCAGTACTTC. Translation: CASSWAGDYEQYF.

This clone turned up a few times. This rearrangement joins TRBV28 to TRBJ1-2; D is ambiguous. Germline assignment: CDR1 MDHEN and CDR2 SYDVKM. Between the trimmed V and J ends, which lost 6 bases and 9 bases, there was a span of 11 bases. This CDR3 is 11 amino acids long. For the CDR3, the DNA is TGTGCCAGCAGCTCGAGATCCCGCTACACCTTC. It is translated as CASSSRSRYTF.

This clone was recorded many times. V gene TRBV12-5 combines with J gene TRBJ2-5, with D perhaps TRBD2 (6 bases). The germline gives CDR1 LGHNT, CDR2 FRNRAP. The length of the CDR3 is 16 residues. V lost 0 bases and J 2 bases, leaving 13 bases between the germline ends. The CDR3 DNA reads as TGTGCTAGTGGTTTGGTAGGCTGGGGGGAACAAGAGACCCAGTACTTC. Translation: CASGLVGWGEQETQYF.

This chain links TRBV28 with TRBJ2-4; 7 bases are shared with TRBD1. V lost 5 bases, J lost 5 bases, and 9 bases stayed unmatched. Germline CDR1 reads MDHEN; CDR2 reads SYDVKM. The CDR3 has 15 residues. The CDR3 sequence is CASSGTDRFQNIQYF. Written as DNA, the CDR3 is TGTGCCAGCAGTGGGACAGACCGATTTCAAAACATTCAGTACTTC.

This clone was counted a single time. The chain recombines TRBV18 with TRBJ2-5, with 8 bases matching TRBD2. Germline CDR1 and CDR2: KGHSH and LQKENI. V shed 5 bases, J shed 3 bases, and the junction held 11 bases outside the gene matches. This CDR3 is 16 amino acids long. CDR3 bases: TGTGCCAGCTCATCACGGAGCAGCGGGGGAAAAGAGACCCAGTACTTC. It yields the protein CASSSRSSGGKETQYF.

This clone was recorded a few times. The chain recombines TRBV2 with TRBJ1-6, with 8 bases fitting TRBD1. Germline V lookup: CDR1 SNHLY, CDR2 FYNNEI. Unmatched junction bases numbered 7, after V lost 7 bases and J lost 5 bases. This CDR3 has 15 amino acids. CDR3 nucleotide sequence: TGTGCCAGCACCGAGGGACAGGCGAATAATTCACCCCTCCACTTT. As protein: CASTEGQANNSPLHF.

In this sample, this clone turned up once. V gene TRBV5-3 combines with J gene TRBJ1-5; possible D gene TRBD1, 6 bases. TRBV5-3 counts as an open reading frame of uncertain function. Trimming took off 4 bases at V and 3 bases at J, with 17 bases between the two ends. The CDR3 runs 16 residues. DNA of the CDR3: TGTGCCAGAAGCGGTTCGGGGGGGGCCCCCAATCAGCCCCAGCATTTT. It codes for CARSGSGGAPNQPQHF.

The V gene is TRBV9, the J gene TRBJ1-5; tentatively, D is TRBD1 (6 bases). The ends were cut back, 0 bases at V and 2 bases at J, with 9 bases in the middle. CDR1 and CDR2 from the germline V gene are SGDLS and YYNGEE. The CDR3 has 15 residues. In DNA form, the CDR3 reads TGTGCCAGCAGCGTAGCTGCAGGGGGCAATCAGCCCCAGCATTTT. Amino acid sequence: CASSVAAGGNQPQHF.

The V call is TRBV28, the J call TRBJ1-5, with a weak D call TRBD1 (5 bases). The CDR3 spans 15 residues. Trimming stripped 5 bases from V and 0 bases from J, with 11 bases between. CDR1 is MDHEN and CDR2 is SYDVKM in the germline V gene. The CDR3 protein is CASSPPQGSNQPQHF. DNA of the CDR3: TGTGCCAGCAGTCCCCCTCAGGGTAGCAATCAGCCCCAGCATTTT.

V and J are TRBV14 and TRBJ2-7; 8 bases line up with TRBD1. CDR3 length: 14 residues. Germline CDR1 SGHDN, CDR2 FVKESK. With 2 bases clipped from V and 5 bases from J, the junction kept 5 bases outside the gene matches. CDR3 residues: CASSQTGQGDEQYF. DNA of the CDR3: TGTGCCAGCAGCCAAACCGGACAGGGCGACGAGCAGTACTTC.

This chain connects TRBV18 to TRBJ2-2; TRBD1 might be the D (6 bases). Per the germline V gene, CDR1 is KGHSH and CDR2 is LQKENI. V lost 2 bases, J lost 7 bases, and 14 bases lay in between. The CDR3 is made up of 15 amino acids. The CDR3 loop is CASSPLNRAGGELFF. The CDR3 DNA reads TGTGCCAGCTCACCATTAAACAGGGCTGGCGGGGAGCTGTTTTTT. Combining the CDR3 with reference TRBV18 and TRBJ2-2 gives the whole variable domain NAGVMQNPRHLVRRRGQEARLRCSPMKGHSHVYWYRQLPEEGLKFMVYLQKENIIDESGMPKERFSAEFPKEGPSILRIQQVVRGDSAAYFCASSPLNRAGGELFFGEGSRLTVL.

Note on this clone: The sample has other DNA sequences that encode this CDR3 too. The genes are TRBV5-1 and TRBJ2-2; TRBD1 agrees at 11 bases. The J segment lost 2 bases and the V segment lost 7 bases, leaving 1 base of the junction unmatched. Germline assignment: CDR1 SGHRS and CDR2 YFSETQ. The CDR3 runs 14 residues. CDR3 region: CASGTGGNTGELFF. For the CDR3, the DNA is TGCGCCAGCGGGACAGGGGGAAACACCGGGGAGCTGTTTTTT.

This chain uses TRBV6-1 with TRBJ1-5; D unclear. CDR1 MNHNS and CDR2 SASEGT come from the germline V gene. V was shortened by 3 bases and J by 12 bases, with 12 bases between the two germline ends. The CDR3 has 12 residues. CDR3 coding DNA: TGTGCCAGCAGTGACCAGGTCCCTCGCCAGCATTTT. Its protein product is CASSDQVPRQHF.

This clone was seen at least ten times. V usage is TRBV5-4 and J usage is TRBJ2-3; TRBD2 aligns across 13 bases. There are 18 residues in the CDR3. Looked up from germline, CDR1 is SGHNT and CDR2 is YYREEE (reference sequence). V trimming: 2 bases; J trimming: 2 bases; junction bases outside the gene matches: 8. This CDR3 reads CASSFDLLAGGLTDTQYF. In nucleotides, the CDR3 is TGTGCCAGCAGCTTTGATCTACTAGCGGGGGGGCTCACAGATACGCAGTATTTT.

The chain has TRBV6-6 and TRBJ2-7, with TRBD1 identical over 7 bases. The CDR3 totals 13 residues. The germline V gene has CDR1 MNHNY and CDR2 SVGAGI (reference sequence). V dropped 2 bases and J dropped 6; count of bases not matched to a gene: 4. CDR3 DNA sequence: TGTGCCAGCAGTTACGGACAGGCTTTCGAGCAGTACTTC. It codes for CASSYGQAFEQYF.

The chain recombines TRBV19 with TRBJ2-7; no clear D. V was trimmed by 0 bases and J by 3 bases, leaving 6 bases between them. Germline V gene lookup returns CDR1 LNHDA and CDR2 SQIVND (reference sequence). This CDR3 has 13 residues. Here the CDR3 reads CASSIDRFYEQYF. CDR3 in DNA: TGTGCCAGTAGTATAGACAGATTCTACGAGCAGTACTTC.

This clone was counted only a few times. V and J are TRBV30 and TRBJ1-5; weak D call: TRBD1 (5 bases). V lost 3 bases to trimming and J lost 2 bases, with 17 bases between them. Germline V gene sequence: CDR1 GTSNPN, CDR2 SVGIG (reference sequence). This CDR3 region has 16 residues. CDR3 residues: CAWSPSSGRGNQPQHF. CDR3 DNA sequence: TGTGCCTGGAGCCCTTCGAGTGGCAGGGGCAATCAGCCCCAGCATTTT.

This clone has only a few counts. The chain links TRBV10-3 to TRBJ1-1; 7 bases match TRBD1. CDR1 is ENHRY, CDR2 SYGVKD, per germline. Trimming removed 10 bases from V and 2 bases from J; junction bases left unmatched: 7. The CDR3 has 13 residues. CDR3 residues: CATKQGINTEAFF. In DNA form, the CDR3 reads TGTGCCACCAAACAGGGGATAAACACTGAAGCTTTCTTT.

The chain joins TRBV30 to TRBJ1-5, with a weak D call TRBD1 (6 bases). V was clipped by 7 bases and J by 3 bases, with 16 bases between them. The CDR3 has 14 amino acids. CDR1 GTSNPN and CDR2 SVGIG come from the germline V gene (reference sequence). The CDR3, as DNA: TGTGCCTCAAGCGGGGGGCAAATCAATCAGCCCCAGCATTTT. Translated: CASSGGQINQPQHF.